The rows below give T cell receptor beta chains drawn from one sample of a study of T cell responses to AZD1222 COVID-19 vaccine. Assay used: immunoSEQ multiplex PCR; TCRdb lists only in-frame clones, some missing. The repertoire holds approximately 190,000 clones, with roughly 93% as singletons. Sample: peripheral blood, taken on day 0 of AZD1222 vaccination. The receptors derive from an adult in good health. The CDR3 runs from the conserved cysteine through the conserved F or W. A D gene is named only where the DNA matches it firmly. Rows give clone size only sometimes, using once, few, many, or a class for an expanded clone.

clone_size d_call j_call v_call cdr3_aa cdr3_nt
NA NA TRBJ1-1 TRBV11-2 CASSPQGTEAFF TGTGCCAGCAGCCCCCAGGGTACTGAAGCTTTCTTT
NA TRBD1 TRBJ2-1 TRBV10-1 CASSESGTGSYEQFF TGCGCCAGCAGTGAGTCGGGGACAGGGAGCTACGAGCAGTTCTTC
NA TRBD1 TRBJ2-1 TRBV3-1/TRBV3-2 CASSQGGLSGQGAYNEQFF TGTGCCAGCAGCCAAGGGGGCCTTTCGGGACAGGGAGCCTACAATGAGCAGTTCTTC
NA TRBD2 TRBJ2-2 TRBV4-1 CASSQAPLAGDDTGELFF TGCGCCAGCAGCCAAGCCCCCCTAGCGGGAGACGACACCGGGGAGCTGTTTTTT
once NA TRBJ1-5 TRBV7-3 CASRRADNQPQHF TGTGCCAGCAGAAGAGCAGATAATCAGCCCCAGCATTTT
NA NA TRBJ1-1 TRBV5-1 CASSLGEMNTEAFF TGCGCCAGCAGCTTGGGCGAGATGAACACTGAAGCTTTCTTT
few TRBD2 TRBJ2-1 TRBV29-1 CSVDQGLISNNEQFF TGCAGCGTTGACCAGGGACTAATCTCCAACAATGAGCAGTTCTTC
NA NA TRBJ2-7 TRBV12-3/TRBV12-4 CASSLAFLGEQYF TGTGCCAGCAGTTTAGCTTTTTTAGGGGAGCAGTACTTC
NA TRBD1 TRBJ2-7 TRBV9 CASSATSWGRGRDEQYF TGTGCCAGCAGCGCTACCTCTTGGGGCAGGGGGCGCGACGAGCAGTACTTC
NA TRBD2 TRBJ2-1 TRBV12-5 CASGLRRGSSYNEQFF TGTGCTAGTGGTTTGCGGCGGGGGAGCTCCTACAATGAGCAGTTCTTC
once TRBD1 TRBJ2-7 TRBV13 CASSTRQGQNEQYF TGTGCCAGCAGCACCCGACAGGGTCAGAACGAGCAGTACTTC
NA NA TRBJ1-6 TRBV4-1 CASSQEERVGNSPLHF TGCGCCAGCAGCCAAGAGGAGCGGGTGGGTAATTCACCCCTCCACTTT
NA TRBD1 TRBJ2-1 TRBV5-4 CASSFFETGLDEQFF TGTGCCAGCAGCTTTTTCGAGACAGGGCTTGATGAGCAGTTCTTC
NA NA TRBJ2-7 TRBV11-2 CASSLASRTYEQYF TGTGCCAGCAGCTTAGCGTCGCGGACCTACGAGCAGTACTTC
NA NA TRBJ1-3 TRBV5-1 CASRPDGTAGNTIYF TGCGCCAGCAGACCGGACGGGACGGCTGGAAACACCATATATTTT
NA NA TRBJ2-7 TRBV20-1 CSARGRYEQYF TGCAGTGCTAGGGGACGCTACGAGCAGTACTTC
NA TRBD1 TRBJ2-5 TRBV19 CASRESRGRRETQYF TGTGCCAGTAGGGAGAGCAGGGGGCGCCGGGAGACCCAGTACTTC
NA NA TRBJ1-2 TRBV5-5 CASSLALDSYGYTF TGTGCCAGCAGCTTGGCCTTGGACAGCTATGGCTACACCTTC
NA TRBD2 TRBJ2-1 TRBV19 CASSTIAGGFSYNEQFF TGTGCCAGTAGTACCATAGCGGGGGGGTTCTCCTACAATGAGCAGTTCTTC
NA TRBD1 TRBJ1-5 TRBV10-3 CAISVAGGVNQPQHF TGTGCCATCAGTGTGGCAGGGGGAGTCAATCAGCCCCAGCATTTT
NA NA TRBJ1-3 TRBV28 CASSPIDMLSGNTIYF TGTGCCAGCAGTCCGATTGACATGCTCTCTGGAAACACCATATATTTT
NA TRBD1 TRBJ1-1 TRBV2 CASSGRGLAEAFF TGTGCCAGCAGCGGCAGGGGGTTGGCTGAAGCTTTCTTT
NA NA TRBJ1-4 TRBV15 CATSRLPGEKLFF TGTGCCACCAGCAGACTCCCGGGGGAAAAACTGTTTTTT
NA NA TRBJ2-2 TRBV24-1 CATSDPRGRVGELFF TGTGCCACCAGTGACCCGCGGGGGCGGGTCGGGGAGCTGTTTTTT
NA TRBD1 TRBJ2-7 TRBV9 CASSTGTEPYEQYF TGTGCCAGCAGCACTGGGACAGAACCTTACGAGCAGTACTTC
NA TRBD2 TRBJ2-7 TRBV27 CASSQPRGVSSYEQYF TGTGCCAGCAGTCAACCCCGGGGGGTGAGCTCCTACGAGCAGTACTTC
NA NA TRBJ2-5 TRBV7-2 CASSHGGSVETQYF TGTGCCAGCAGCCACGGGGGTTCGGTGGAGACCCAGTACTTC
NA TRBD2 TRBJ2-1 TRBV7-2 CASSLGGLAGGINEQFF TGTGCCAGCAGCTTAGGCGGACTAGCGGGGGGGATCAATGAGCAGTTCTTC
NA NA TRBJ2-1 TRBV10-2 CASSDRTTNEQFF TGCGCCAGCAGTGACAGGACTACGAATGAGCAGTTCTTC
NA NA TRBJ2-7 TRBV11-2 CASSPLIGESYEQYF TGTGCCAGCAGCCCCCTCATTGGGGAATCCTACGAGCAGTACTTC
NA NA TRBJ2-7 TRBV3-1/TRBV3-2 CASRGSNHYEQYF TGTGCCAGCAGGGGTAGCAACCACTACGAGCAGTACTTC
NA NA TRBJ1-2 TRBV28 CASSPGPGYGYTF TGTGCCAGCAGTCCCGGGCCAGGCTATGGCTACACCTTC
NA NA TRBJ1-4 TRBV4-3 CASSHTTGSSNEKLFF TGCGCCAGCAGCCACACGACGGGGTCTTCTAATGAAAAACTGTTTTTT
NA NA TRBJ1-5 TRBV18 CASSPTDQGGNQPQHF TGTGCCAGCTCACCGACAGACCAGGGCGGCAATCAGCCCCAGCATTTT
NA NA TRBJ2-5 TRBV5-6 CASSRSWGLLSEETQYF TGTGCCAGCAGCAGGAGTTGGGGCCTACTATCGGAGGAGACCCAGTACTTC
NA NA TRBJ2-7 TRBV5-1 CASSLSGSSYEQYF TGCGCCAGCAGCTTGTCTGGGAGCTCCTACGAGCAGTACTTC
NA NA TRBJ2-1 TRBV3-1/TRBV3-2 CASSQDRSREQFF TGTGCCAGCAGCCAAGATCGTTCTCGAGAGCAGTTCTTC
NA NA TRBJ1-2 TRBV6-6 CASFELRYTF TGTGCCAGTTTTGAACTCCGCTACACCTTC
NA TRBD1 TRBJ1-2 TRBV19 CASSSGTGGAYYGYTF TGTGCCAGTAGTTCCGGGACAGGGGGCGCCTACTATGGCTACACCTTC
NA NA TRBJ2-1 TRBV11-3 CASSLGSAVRFWGNEQFF TGTGCCAGCAGCTTAGGAAGCGCGGTGCGTTTTTGGGGCAATGAGCAGTTCTTC
NA TRBD2 TRBJ2-3 TRBV6-5 CASSALAGGPDTQYF TGTGCCAGCAGCGCACTAGCGGGGGGACCCGATACGCAGTATTTT
NA NA TRBJ2-7 TRBV2 CASSPAGYSYEQYF TGTGCCAGCAGTCCCGCAGGGTACTCCTACGAGCAGTACTTC
NA TRBD1 TRBJ2-7 TRBV9 CASSVVEGQQWFEQYF TGTGCCAGCAGCGTAGTCGAGGGACAGCAGTGGTTTGAGCAGTACTTC
NA NA TRBJ1-6 TRBV15 CATQQGFHNSPLHF TGTGCCACCCAGCAGGGTTTCCATAATTCACCCCTCCACTTT
NA TRBD2 TRBJ2-1 TRBV9 CASSVIAGALGYNEQFF TGTGCCAGCAGCGTAATTGCGGGAGCCCTCGGGTACAATGAGCAGTTCTTC
NA NA TRBJ1-2 TRBV9 CASSSPLGYTF TGTGCCAGCAGCTCCCCCTTGGGCTACACCTTC
once TRBD1 TRBJ1-1 TRBV10-3 CAISVQGMNTEAFF TGTGCCATCAGTGTACAGGGGATGAACACTGAAGCTTTCTTT
NA TRBD1 TRBJ1-1 TRBV5-1 CASGPRGLNTEAFF TGCGCCAGCGGCCCCAGGGGGCTGAACACTGAAGCTTTCTTT
NA NA TRBJ2-7 TRBV7-2 CASSLGVGESSYEQYF TGTGCCAGCAGCTTAGGGGTTGGAGAGTCCTCCTACGAGCAGTACTTC
NA NA TRBJ2-3 TRBV11-2 CASSTDLRSTDTQYF TGTGCCAGCAGCACGGACCTGAGGAGCACAGATACGCAGTATTTT
NA NA TRBJ1-4 TRBV29-1 CSVEEPGRANEKLFF TGCAGCGTTGAAGAGCCGGGCCGGGCTAATGAAAAACTGTTTTTT
NA NA TRBJ2-7 TRBV5-6 CASSEHDRDQKPDEQYF TGTGCCAGCAGCGAACATGACCGGGACCAAAAACCAGACGAGCAGTACTTC
NA TRBD1 TRBJ1-2 TRBV7-9 CASSSLDRVQSPNYGYTF TGTGCCAGCAGCTCTTTGGACAGGGTACAAAGTCCTAACTATGGCTACACCTTC